These T cell receptor beta chains were read from a single sample in a study of beta chain features in type 1 diabetes. TCRdb's copy holds only in-frame clones and misses some; the assay was immunoSEQ multiplex PCR. Counted here are 160,000 or so clones, 8.5% to 10% occurring once; the ten biggest clones make up roughly 0.7%. Material: central memory CD4+ T cells from blood. Receptors were obtained from a woman in her 30s with type 1 diabetes. The CDR3 runs from the conserved cysteine through the conserved F or W. D genes are given only for firm matches. Clone size, where shown, is once, few, many, or a class for clones that have expanded.

d_gene: .
v_gene: TRBV27
abundance: few
j_gene: TRBJ1-1
CDR3nt: TGTGCCAGCAGTTTACAGGGAGGTACTGAAGCTTTCTTT
CDR3aa: CASSLQGGTEAFF

d_gene: .
v_gene: TRBV7-2
abundance: .
j_gene: TRBJ1-2
CDR3nt: TGTGCCAGCAGCACGACGCAGGGGAACTATGGCTACACCTTC
CDR3aa: CASSTTQGNYGYTF

d_gene: .
v_gene: TRBV6-5
abundance: few
j_gene: TRBJ2-3
CDR3nt: TGTGCCAGCAGTTACCTGCATACTCCCACAGATACGCAGTATTTT
CDR3aa: CASSYLHTPTDTQYF

d_gene: .
v_gene: TRBV28
abundance: .
j_gene: TRBJ1-5
CDR3nt: TGTGCCAGCGGTATCGGGAGCAATCAGCCCCAGCATTTT
CDR3aa: CASGIGSNQPQHF

d_gene: .
v_gene: TRBV29-1
abundance: .
j_gene: TRBJ2-2
CDR3nt: TGCAGCGTAGGACAGCGGAACACCGGGGAGCTGTTTTTT
CDR3aa: CSVGQRNTGELFF

d_gene: TRBD2
v_gene: TRBV5-1
abundance: few
j_gene: TRBJ2-7
CDR3nt: TGCGCCAGCAGCCTCGGGACTAGCGGACTCTACGAGCAGTACTTC
CDR3aa: CASSLGTSGLYEQYF

d_gene: TRBD2
v_gene: TRBV28
abundance: few
j_gene: TRBJ2-3
CDR3nt: TGTGCCAGCAGTTTAGCGGCGGGAGGTACAGATACGCAGTATTTT
CDR3aa: CASSLAAGGTDTQYF

d_gene: TRBD2
v_gene: TRBV5-1
abundance: .
j_gene: TRBJ2-5
CDR3nt: TGCGCCAGCAGCTCGGGGGGGTCGGGTGAAGAGACCCAGTACTTC
CDR3aa: CASSSGGSGEETQYF

d_gene: TRBD2
v_gene: TRBV4-1
abundance: few
j_gene: TRBJ2-3
CDR3nt: TGCGCCAGCAGCCAAGATAGCGGGAGGGCAGATACGCAGTATTTT
CDR3aa: CASSQDSGRADTQYF

d_gene: TRBD1
v_gene: TRBV18
abundance: few
j_gene: TRBJ1-2
CDR3nt: TGTGCCAGCTCCGGACAGGGGGGCAGCGGCTACACCTTC
CDR3aa: CASSGQGGSGYTF

d_gene: TRBD1
v_gene: TRBV7-2
abundance: few
j_gene: TRBJ1-4
CDR3nt: TGTGCCAGCAGCTCCTGGACAGGGGAAAAACTGTTTTTT
CDR3aa: CASSSWTGEKLFF

d_gene: .
v_gene: TRBV18
abundance: .
j_gene: TRBJ2-1
CDR3nt: TGTGCCAGCTCACCACCTACGACTAGAGGCCACAATGAGCAGTTCTTC
CDR3aa: CASSPPTTRGHNEQFF

d_gene: .
v_gene: TRBV15
abundance: .
j_gene: TRBJ1-1
CDR3nt: TGTGCCACCAGCAATGGGGGCGACACCAACACTGAAGCTTTCTTT
CDR3aa: CATSNGGDTNTEAFF

d_gene: TRBD1
v_gene: TRBV5-1
abundance: .
j_gene: TRBJ2-7
CDR3nt: TGCGCCAGCAGCGCCGGGACAGGGGTTGGCGAGCAGTACTTC
CDR3aa: CASSAGTGVGEQYF

d_gene: TRBD2
v_gene: TRBV7-2
abundance: few
j_gene: TRBJ2-4
CDR3nt: TGTGCCAGCAGCCGCCAGGGCGGGGGGAACATTCAGTACTTC
CDR3aa: CASSRQGGGNIQYF

d_gene: .
v_gene: TRBV7-8
abundance: few
j_gene: TRBJ1-5
CDR3nt: TGTGCCAGCAGCTTAGGAGGGTGGGATCAGCCCCAGCATTTT
CDR3aa: CASSLGGWDQPQHF

d_gene: TRBD1
v_gene: TRBV27
abundance: once
j_gene: TRBJ1-2
CDR3nt: TGTGCCAGCAGTTTGGGCAGGGGGCACGGTGGCTACACCTTC
CDR3aa: CASSLGRGHGGYTF

d_gene: .
v_gene: TRBV11-3
abundance: .
j_gene: TRBJ2-7
CDR3nt: TGTGCCAGCAGCTTCGCCCGAGACCCTAGGCAGTACTTC
CDR3aa: CASSFARDPRQYF

d_gene: .
v_gene: TRBV5-4
abundance: few
j_gene: TRBJ1-1
CDR3nt: TGTGCCAGCAGCCCCCCGAGGAGGGAAACTGAAGCTTTCTTT
CDR3aa: CASSPPRRETEAFF

d_gene: .
v_gene: TRBV19
abundance: .
j_gene: TRBJ2-4
CDR3nt: TGTGCCAGTAGTATACCAGTGAACAAAAACATTCAGTACTTC
CDR3aa: CASSIPVNKNIQYF

d_gene: TRBD2
v_gene: TRBV18
abundance: .
j_gene: TRBJ2-7
CDR3nt: TGTGCCAGCTCGTTCGAAAGTAGCGGGAGGGGCGAGCAGTACTTC
CDR3aa: CASSFESSGRGEQYF

d_gene: TRBD2
v_gene: TRBV7-8
abundance: few
j_gene: TRBJ2-5
CDR3nt: TGTGCCAGCCCTCTCACTAGCGGGAGTAGGGCGGTCCAAGAGACCCAGTACTTC
CDR3aa: CASPLTSGSRAVQETQYF

d_gene: TRBD1
v_gene: TRBV7-2
abundance: .
j_gene: TRBJ1-1
CDR3nt: TGTGCCAGCAGCAGTAACAGGGGAAACACTGAAGCTTTCTTT
CDR3aa: CASSSNRGNTEAFF

d_gene: .
v_gene: TRBV7-3
abundance: .
j_gene: TRBJ2-2
CDR3nt: TGTGCCAGCGGGGAGGTGCGGGACACCGGGGAGCTGTTTTTT
CDR3aa: CASGEVRDTGELFF

d_gene: .
v_gene: TRBV2
abundance: .
j_gene: TRBJ2-7
CDR3nt: TGTGCCAGCAGTGATCAGGGACACTCCTACGAGCAGTACTTC
CDR3aa: CASSDQGHSYEQYF

d_gene: .
v_gene: TRBV11-2
abundance: few
j_gene: TRBJ2-1
CDR3nt: TGTGCCAGCAGCTTAGTTCCGGACAATGAGCAGTTCTTC
CDR3aa: CASSLVPDNEQFF

d_gene: .
v_gene: TRBV28
abundance: .
j_gene: TRBJ2-7
CDR3nt: TGTGCCACGGGCTCCTACGAGCAGTACTTC
CDR3aa: CATGSYEQYF

d_gene: .
v_gene: TRBV30
abundance: few
j_gene: TRBJ1-2
CDR3nt: TGTGCCTGGAGTCAATCCGGGGGGGGCTATGGCTACACCTTC
CDR3aa: CAWSQSGGGYGYTF

d_gene: .
v_gene: TRBV7-8
abundance: .
j_gene: TRBJ2-7
CDR3nt: TGTGCCAGCAGCCTGATGGACAGCTCCTACGAGCAGTACTTC
CDR3aa: CASSLMDSSYEQYF

d_gene: TRBD1
v_gene: TRBV4-1
abundance: .
j_gene: TRBJ1-5
CDR3nt: TGCGCCAGCAGTCTCCGACAGGGGGATCAGCCCCAGCATTTT
CDR3aa: CASSLRQGDQPQHF

d_gene: .
v_gene: TRBV7-9
abundance: .
j_gene: TRBJ2-7
CDR3nt: TGTGCCAGCAGTCGGACTTACGAGCAGTACTTC
CDR3aa: CASSRTYEQYF

d_gene: .
v_gene: TRBV18
abundance: few
j_gene: TRBJ2-7
CDR3nt: TGTGCCAGCTCACCCCCTACCTACGAGCAGTACTTC
CDR3aa: CASSPPTYEQYF

d_gene: .
v_gene: TRBV5-1
abundance: .
j_gene: TRBJ2-5
CDR3nt: TGCGCCAGCAGCTTGTCTAATTATGAGACCCAGTACTTC
CDR3aa: CASSLSNYETQYF

d_gene: .
v_gene: TRBV11-1
abundance: few
j_gene: TRBJ2-1
CDR3nt: TGTGCCAGCAGCAGACTAGGCGGCAGTGAGCAGTTCTTC
CDR3aa: CASSRLGGSEQFF

d_gene: .
v_gene: TRBV5-1
abundance: few
j_gene: TRBJ2-5
CDR3nt: TGCGCCAGCAGCTTGAACAAGGAGACCCAGTACTTC
CDR3aa: CASSLNKETQYF

d_gene: .
v_gene: TRBV25-1
abundance: few
j_gene: TRBJ1-1
CDR3nt: TGTGCCAGCAGTGAATCTGGGGGGATATCGACTGAAGCTTTCTTT
CDR3aa: CASSESGGISTEAFF

d_gene: TRBD1
v_gene: TRBV28
abundance: .
j_gene: TRBJ1-2
CDR3nt: TGTGCCAGCGAGGGACAGGGTGACTACACCTTC
CDR3aa: CASEGQGDYTF

d_gene: TRBD2
v_gene: TRBV28
abundance: few
j_gene: TRBJ2-3
CDR3nt: TGTGCCAGCGAATCGAACGGGGACTACGCCACAGATACGCAGTATTTT
CDR3aa: CASESNGDYATDTQYF

d_gene: .
v_gene: TRBV7-8
abundance: .
j_gene: TRBJ1-1
CDR3nt: TGTGCCAGCTGCTTCGGGGGAGGGAACACTGAAGCTTTCTTT
CDR3aa: CASCFGGGNTEAFF

d_gene: .
v_gene: TRBV7-9
abundance: few
j_gene: TRBJ1-2
CDR3nt: TGTGCCAGCAGCTTAACAGGGTGGGGCTACACCTTC
CDR3aa: CASSLTGWGYTF

d_gene: TRBD2
v_gene: TRBV29-1
abundance: .
j_gene: TRBJ2-5
CDR3nt: TGCAGCGTTGATCTCACTAGCGGCCAAGAGACCCAGTACTTC
CDR3aa: CSVDLTSGQETQYF

d_gene: .
v_gene: TRBV30
abundance: .
j_gene: TRBJ1-5
CDR3nt: TGTGCCTGGAGTGTAGATTCAGGGAGGAATCAGCCCCAGCATTTT
CDR3aa: CAWSVDSGRNQPQHF

d_gene: .
v_gene: TRBV6-1
abundance: .
j_gene: TRBJ1-1
CDR3nt: TGTGCCAGCAGGGAGAGGGAGGGGAACACTGAAGCTTTCTTT
CDR3aa: CASREREGNTEAFF

d_gene: TRBD1
v_gene: TRBV19
abundance: .
j_gene: TRBJ2-3
CDR3nt: TGTGCCAGTAGTACCGGACAGGAGAACACAGATACGCAGTATTTT
CDR3aa: CASSTGQENTDTQYF

d_gene: TRBD2
v_gene: TRBV5-1
abundance: .
j_gene: TRBJ2-1
CDR3nt: TGCGCCAGCAGCCCGGGACTAGCGGGATTCAATGAGCAGTTCTTC
CDR3aa: CASSPGLAGFNEQFF

d_gene: .
v_gene: TRBV30
abundance: few
j_gene: TRBJ1-4
CDR3nt: TGTGCCTGGAGTATCCAGACGGGGGTGCTGTTTTTT
CDR3aa: CAWSIQTGVLFF

d_gene: TRBD1
v_gene: TRBV15
abundance: few
j_gene: TRBJ2-7
CDR3nt: TGTGCCACCAGCCACGCCCTGGACAGGACCTACGAGCAGTACTTC
CDR3aa: CATSHALDRTYEQYF

d_gene: .
v_gene: TRBV6-5
abundance: .
j_gene: TRBJ2-1
CDR3nt: TGTGCCAGCAGCCCCCGGGTCAGCGGCAATGAGCAGTTCTTC
CDR3aa: CASSPRVSGNEQFF

d_gene: .
v_gene: TRBV7-6
abundance: .
j_gene: TRBJ1-1
CDR3nt: TGTGCCAGCAGCCCTATTGCGGGGCACACTGAAGCTTTCTTT
CDR3aa: CASSPIAGHTEAFF

d_gene: .
v_gene: TRBV30
abundance: .
j_gene: TRBJ1-1
CDR3nt: TGTGCCTGGAGTCCCCCGGGGAATGAAGCTTTCTTT
CDR3aa: CAWSPPGNEAFF

d_gene: .
v_gene: TRBV11-2
abundance: .
j_gene: TRBJ1-2
CDR3nt: TGTGCCAGCAGCTTCGCAGGTCCTAACTATGGCTACACCTTC
CDR3aa: CASSFAGPNYGYTF